This entry lists 18 T cell receptor beta chains sequenced from one sample in a study of CD8 T cells in Susac syndrome. RNA amounts of roughly 0.45 to 1 ug underwent reverse transcription with random hexamers. TCRdb called the immunoSEQ multiplex PCR reads again in MiXCR, with one record for every CDR3 protein. The sample lists some 150,000 distinct CDR3 sequences, just under 95% seen once, with more than 0.2% in the top ten. Sequencing used CD8+ T cells from PBMCs. Receptors originate from a human donor with multiple sclerosis.

This chain links TRBV5-1 with TRBJ2-3; D gene unclear. Looked up from germline, CDR1 is SGHRS and CDR2 is YFSETQ. Trimming took 4 bases from V and 6 from J, leaving 15 bases between them. CDR3 length: 14 residues. In DNA form, the CDR3 reads TGCGCCAGCAGCACTGACACCCCCGCGGATACGCAGTATTTT. It yields the protein CASSTDTPADTQYF.

This chain uses TRBV19 with TRBJ1-5, with D hard to call. V lost 1 base and J lost 2, with 9 bases in between. Germline CDR1 reads LNHDA; CDR2 reads SQIVND (reference sequence). The CDR3 is 15 residues long. The DNA of the CDR3 is TGTGCCAGTAGTATAGTTGGCCTGGGCAATCAGCCCCAGCATTTT. Encoded protein: CASSIVGLGNQPQHF. The full variable domain, with the rest looked up from reference TRBV19 and TRBJ1-5, is DGGITQSPKYLFRKEGQNVTLSCEQNLNHDAMYWYRQDPGQGLRLIYYSQIVNDFQKGDIAEGYSVSREKKESFPLTVTSAQKNPTAFYLCASSIVGLGNQPQHFGDGTRLSIL.

The V gene is TRBV12-3 or TRBV12-4, the J gene TRBJ1-5; D call uncertain. This CDR3 contains 14 residues. V gave up 2 bases and J gave up 4 bases, with 9 bases separating them. CDR3 loop: CASSLTRVNQPQHF. DNA for the CDR3: TGTGCCAGCAGTTTAACGCGGGTAAATCAGCCCCAGCATTTT.

The gene calls are TRBV9 and TRBJ2-3; TRBD2 agrees at 9 bases. The CDR3 sequence is 16 residues long. CDR1 SGDLS and CDR2 YYNGEE come from the germline V gene. Germline trimming cut 2 bases from V and 2 bases from J; bases unmatched to any gene: 6. CDR3 in DNA: TGTGCCAGCAGCGTCTCCAGGACTAGCGACACAGATACGCAGTATTTT. It specifies CASSVSRTSDTDTQYF. The full variable domain, with the rest looked up from reference TRBV9 and TRBJ2-3, is DSGVTQTPKHLITATGQRVTLRCSPRSGDLSVYWYQQSLDQGLQFLIQYYNGEERAKGNILERFSAQQFPDLHSELNLSSLELGDSALYFCASSVSRTSDTDTQYFGPGTRLTVL.

For the CDR3, the DNA is TGTGCCAGCAGCCAGAGGGGGCGAGAAAACACCATATATTTT. Translating gives CASSQRGRENTIYF. The rearrangement joins TRBV3-1 to TRBJ1-3; 7 positions agree with TRBD1. The CDR3 is made up of 14 amino acids. The germline V gene encodes CDR1 LGHDT and CDR2 YNNKEL (reference sequence). V lost 3 bases and J lost 6; bases outside the gene matches: 5. Full variable domain (remainder filled in from reference TRBV3-1 and TRBJ1-3): DTAVSQTPKYLVTQMGNDKSIKCEQNLGHDTMYWYKQDSKKFLKIMFSYNNKELIINETVPNRFSPKSPDKAHLNLHINSLELGDSAVYFCASSQRGRENTIYFGEGSWLTVV.

The V gene is TRBV2, the J gene TRBJ2-7, with D tentatively TRBD1 (5 bases). The CDR3 extends over 13 amino acids. Trimming stripped 6 bases from V and 2 bases from J, with 11 bases between. The V gene's germline CDR1 is SNHLY and CDR2 FYNNEI. CDR3 sequence reads: CASSPRVTYEQYF. The CDR3 region has the DNA TGTGCCAGCAGCCCCAGGGTAACCTACGAGCAGTACTTC. Complete variable domain (other parts from reference TRBV2 and TRBJ2-7): EPEVTQTPSHQVTQMGQEVILRCVPISNHLYFYWYRQILGQKVEFLVSFYNNEISEKSEIFDDQFSVERPDGSNFTLKIRSTKLEDSAMYFCASSPRVTYEQYFGPGTRLTVT.

This sequence joins TRBV6-2 or TRBV6-3 and TRBJ1-2; no clear D. With 9 bases removed from V and 6 bases from J, the gap between germline ends came to 14 bases. The length of the CDR3 is 12 residues. CDR1 MNHEY and CDR2 SVGEGT come from the germline V gene. CDR3 loop: CASRWTVHGYTF. The CDR3 DNA sequence: TGTGCCAGTAGATGGACCGTGCATGGCTACACCTTC.

The chain uses TRBV30 and TRBJ2-1; 12 bases map to TRBD2. The ends lost 5 bases at V and 7 bases at J; junction bases unmatched: 3. The CDR3 has 13 amino acids. Looked up from germline, CDR1 is GTSNPN and CDR2 is SVGIG (reference sequence). The CDR3 DNA reads as TGTGCCTGGTCGGGACTAGCGGGTAATGAGCAGTTCTTC. Its protein product is CAWSGLAGNEQFF.

The chain carries TRBV20-1 and TRBJ1-1; D ambiguous. V lost 0 bases to trimming and J lost 5 bases, with 16 bases between them. The length of the CDR3 is 15 residues. The germline gives CDR1 DFQATT, CDR2 SNEGSKA (reference sequence). Written as DNA, the CDR3 is TGCAGTGCTAGAGATCGTTTCACGGGCAGGACTGAAGCTTTCTTT. The encoded protein is CSARDRFTGRTEAFF.

This clonotype was recorded only once. The gene calls are TRBV29-1 and TRBJ2-3; D is undetermined. CDR1 is SQVTM and CDR2 is ANQGSEA in the germline V gene. V shed 3 bases and J shed 3 bases, with 4 bases lying between them. The length of the CDR3 is 11 residues. The CDR3 is CSVEATDTQYF. The CDR3 DNA sequence: TGCAGCGTTGAGGCAACAGATACGCAGTATTTT.

In this sample, this clonotype turned up once. The chain couples TRBV7-9 to TRBJ2-7; D is unresolved. V was cut by 1 base and J by 5 bases, with 6 bases left in between. This CDR3 is built from 12 residues. Germline values: CDR1 SEHNR, CDR2 FQNEAQ (reference sequence). The CDR3 here is CASSLEGDEQYF. DNA for the CDR3: TGTGCCAGCAGCTTAGAAGGTGACGAGCAGTACTTC.

The chain links TRBV7-3 to TRBJ2-1, with 10 bases that match TRBD2. Germline loops: CDR1 SGHTA, CDR2 FQGTGA. The CDR3 has 15 amino acids. The junction had 8 bases not matched to a gene; V was cut back by 4 bases and J by 8 bases. The CDR3 DNA reads TGTGCCAGCAGCTCCCGACTAGCGGGCCTAGATGAGCAGTTCTTC. Translation: CASSSRLAGLDEQFF.

J is TRBJ2-4 and V is TRBV3-1; D gene ambiguous. This CDR3 is 16 amino acids long. Trimming removed 0 bases from V and 2 bases from J, with 11 bases in between. Germline V gene data show CDR1 as LGHDT and CDR2 as YNNKEL (reference sequence). For the CDR3, the DNA is TGTGCCAGCAGCCAAGATTGGTGGAACCCCAAAAACATTCAGTACTTC. Residues: CASSQDWWNPKNIQYF.

In DNA, the CDR3 is TGCAGTGCCGTAGTCGGGCCGGGAACTATGGAGCAAGAGACCCAGTACTTC. Protein sequence: CSAVVGPGTMEQETQYF. The chain employs TRBV20-1 and TRBJ2-5, with TRBD2 as a possible D gene (5 bases). Germline V gene data show CDR1 as DFQATT and CDR2 as SNEGSKA (reference sequence). The CDR3 spans 17 residues. Trimming stripped 6 bases from V and 2 bases from J, with 25 bases between.

The rearrangement links TRBV29-1 to TRBJ2-7, with a possible D match to TRBD1 (6 bases). Germline CDR1 and CDR2: SQVTM and ANQGSEA. This CDR3 is built from 13 residues. V was pared by 5 bases and J by 1 base, with 12 bases between. DNA for the CDR3: TGCAGCGTTTACAGGGTAGGGTCCTACGAGCAGTACTTC. The encoded protein is CSVYRVGSYEQYF.

This sequence joins TRBV20-1 and TRBJ2-7; weak D call: TRBD1 (5 bases). Germline V lookup: CDR1 DFQATT, CDR2 SNEGSKA (reference sequence). This CDR3 region has 14 residues. V was shortened by 2 bases and J by 0 bases, with 11 bases between the two germline ends. CDR3 nucleotides: TGCAGTGCTAGACCGAGGACATCCTCCTACGAGCAGTACTTC. It translates to CSARPRTSSYEQYF.

CDR3 loop: CASGMGARYF. The CDR3, as DNA: TGTGCCAGCGGGATGGGGGCGCGGTATTTT. V is TRBV2 and J is TRBJ2-3, with D tentatively TRBD1 (6 bases). V lost 8 bases and J 14 bases, leaving 14 bases between the germline ends. CDR3 length: 10 amino acids. CDR1 is SNHLY and CDR2 is FYNNEI in the germline V gene.

The genes are TRBV12-3 or TRBV12-4 and TRBJ1-5, with D possibly being TRBD1 (6 bases). The CDR3 has 15 residues. V lost 6 bases to trimming and J lost 4 bases, with 16 bases between them. CDR3 residues: CASSKQGNGNQPQHF. The CDR3, as DNA: TGTGCCAGCAGCAAGCAGGGGAATGGGAATCAGCCCCAGCATTTT.